The 3 T cell receptor beta chains listed next were all sequenced from one sample in a study of blood T cell repertoires in COVID-19 (dated by TCRdb to the early 2020s). Library creation used the immunoSEQ multiplex PCR assay. TCRdb carries this immuneACCESS record with in-frame sequences only. Its versions omit some clonotypes, under half of them owing to an unresolved V gene in the studies checked, with the rest unexplained. For this sample there are under 500,000 clones; about 85% appear just once. Approximately 2% of the sample is taken by the ten largest. The sample comprised PBMCs or T cells enriched from blood (not recorded which). Receptors originate from a woman in her late teens or twenties with acute COVID-19.

The V and J genes are TRBV6-2 or TRBV6-3 and TRBJ2-5; 10 nucleotides agree with TRBD1. The CDR3 runs 16 residues. J was trimmed by 4 bases and V by 2 bases; bases with no gene match: 7. From germline, CDR1 is MNHEY and CDR2 SVGEGT. Here the CDR3 reads CASSYRRGQGVETQYF. The CDR3 DNA sequence: TGTGCCAGCAGTTACCGACGAGGACAGGGGGTAGAGACCCAGTACTTC.

The chain employs TRBV3-1 (or the pseudogene TRBV3-2) and TRBJ1-2, with D maybe TRBD1 (5 bases). The germline gives CDR1 LGHDT, CDR2 YNNKEL (reference sequence). CDR3 size: 14 residues. V dropped 3 bases and J dropped 0 bases, with 8 bases sitting between them. Written as DNA, the CDR3 is TGTGCCAGCAGCCACCAGGGAACTAACTATGGCTACACCTTC. It encodes CASSHQGTNYGYTF.

The chain employs TRBV10-2 and TRBJ2-1; D unclear. V was clipped by 2 bases and J by 5 bases, with 10 bases between them. This CDR3 comprises 14 residues. The germline gives CDR1 WSHSY, CDR2 SAAADI. CDR3: CASSEIAPDNEQFF. The CDR3 DNA reads TGCGCCAGCAGTGAGATAGCCCCCGACAATGAGCAGTTCTTC.